The clone carrying this T cell receptor (beta chain) occurred a few times. This specimen comes from a study of blood T cell repertoires in COVID-19. Study-wide background: From T cells, B-cell-depleted T cells, or PBMCs came the material, which was cDNA or gDNA.

The protocol was immunoSEQ multiplex PCR, while the TCRdb copy is restricted to in-frame clones and leaves out a portion. The sample holds 65,000 to 90,000 clones, about 82% seen once. Germline V lookup: CDR1 LGHNA, CDR2 YNFKEQ. Trimming took 0 bases from V and 8 from J, leaving 27 bases between them. This CDR3 is built from 19 residues. The receptor comes from a man between 45 and 60 years old with active COVID-19. The V gene is TRBV4-2, the J gene TRBJ2-3; maybe TRBD2 (6 bases). The sequenced material came from peripheral blood. CDR3 amino acids: CASSQEPGLGDSQRGTQYF. CDR3 bases: TGTGCCAGCAGCCAAGAACCTGGCTTGGGGGACTCTCAAAGGGGTACGCAGTATTTT.